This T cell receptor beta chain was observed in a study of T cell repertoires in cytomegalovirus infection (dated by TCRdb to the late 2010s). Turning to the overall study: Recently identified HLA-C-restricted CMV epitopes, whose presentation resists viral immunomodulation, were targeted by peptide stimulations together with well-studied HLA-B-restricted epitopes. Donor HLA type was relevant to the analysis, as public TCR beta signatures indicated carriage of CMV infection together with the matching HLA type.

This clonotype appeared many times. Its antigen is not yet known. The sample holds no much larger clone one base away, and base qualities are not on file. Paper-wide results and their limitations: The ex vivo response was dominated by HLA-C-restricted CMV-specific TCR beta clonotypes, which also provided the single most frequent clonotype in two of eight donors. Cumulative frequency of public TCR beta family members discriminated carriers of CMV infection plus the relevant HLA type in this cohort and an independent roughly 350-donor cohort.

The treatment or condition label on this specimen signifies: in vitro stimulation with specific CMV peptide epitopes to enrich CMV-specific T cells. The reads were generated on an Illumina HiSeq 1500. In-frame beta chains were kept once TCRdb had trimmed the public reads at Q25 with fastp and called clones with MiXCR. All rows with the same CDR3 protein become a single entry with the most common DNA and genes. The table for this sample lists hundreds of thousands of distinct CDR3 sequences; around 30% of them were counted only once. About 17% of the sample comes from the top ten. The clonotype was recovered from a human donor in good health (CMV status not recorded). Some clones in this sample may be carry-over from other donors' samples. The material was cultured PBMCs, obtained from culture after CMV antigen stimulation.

The CDR3 region: CASTRIARLSTDTQYF. The DNA sequence follows: TGTGCCAGCACCCGTATAGCGAGACTTAGCACAGATACGCAGTATTTT. The chain couples TRBV12-3 or TRBV12-4 to TRBJ2-3; the D gene is perhaps TRBD2, on 5 matching bases. V is pared back by 7 bases and J by 0 bases, with 17 bases lying between the germline termini. Counted from cysteine to phenylalanine, this CDR3 has 16 amino acids. The CDR3 DNA has 48 bases and is translated from base 1.